A selection of T cell receptor beta chains follows, all from one sample in a study of blood T cell repertoires in COVID-19. Produced via immunoSEQ multiplex PCR; TCRdb's table is partial and in-frame only. The sample shows a few hundred thousand clones, about nine tenths of them seen only once. Material: PBMCs or T cells enriched from blood (not recorded which). The receptors originated from a woman aged 55-70 years who had recovered from COVID-19. Both conserved end residues are part of each CDR3. A D gene is named only where the DNA matches it firmly. Where a row states a size, it is once, few, many or the class of an expanded clone; other rows omit it.

v_call	j_call	d_call	clone_size	cdr3_aa	cdr3_nt
TRBV14	TRBJ2-3	TRBD1	-	CASSVRTGTSTDTQYF	TGTGCCAGCAGCGTACGGACAGGGACTAGCACAGATACGCAGTATTTT
TRBV11-2	TRBJ1-6	-	-	CASSLVGRGSNSPLHF	TGTGCCAGCAGCTTAGTTGGTCGGGGGTCTAATTCACCCCTCCACTTT
TRBV2	TRBJ1-6	TRBD1	once	CASSEARGGNSPLHF	TGTGCCAGCAGTGAAGCGAGAGGGGGCAATTCACCCCTCCACTTT
TRBV3-1/TRBV3-2	TRBJ1-6	-	-	CASSQKWQGGSPLHF	TGTGCCAGCAGCCAAAAGTGGCAGGGTGGTTCACCCCTCCACTTT
TRBV5-1	TRBJ1-1	-	-	CASSLAVKGRTEAFF	TGCGCCAGCAGCTTGGCCGTCAAGGGGAGGACTGAAGCTTTCTTT
TRBV29-1	TRBJ2-2	TRBD1	-	CSVEEQGRWTGELFF	TGCAGCGTTGAAGAACAGGGGCGATGGACCGGGGAGCTGTTTTTT
TRBV2	TRBJ1-6	-	-	CASTEGGGYNSPLHF	TGTGCCAGCACCGAAGGGGGGGGATATAATTCACCCCTCCACTTT
TRBV9	TRBJ1-3	TRBD1	-	CASSGTGSGNTIYF	TGTGCCAGCAGTGGGACAGGGTCTGGAAACACCATATATTTT
TRBV4-1	TRBJ1-6	TRBD1	-	CASSPGQVSYNSPLHF	TGCGCCAGCAGCCCGGGACAGGTCAGCTATAATTCACCCCTCCACTTT
TRBV2	TRBJ1-4	-	-	CASSEGAVSFATNEKLFF	TGTGCCAGCAGTGAGGGGGCAGTTTCCTTTGCAACTAATGAAAAACTGTTTTTT